Each of the 6 T cell receptor beta chains below was sequenced from the same sample in a study of beta chain features in type 1 diabetes. Reverse transcribing all isolated RNA meant expressed TCRB transcripts were sequenced. Repertoires were generated with immunoSEQ multiplex PCR, while TCRdb's copy carries only in-frame clones and drops some. In the table there are about 360,000 clones, roughly an eighth of which are singletons. Sequenced material: naive CD4+ T cells from blood. The receptors here all came from a man aged 18 to 35 in good health.

The chain uses TRBV20-1 and TRBJ2-3; possibly TRBD2 for D (5 bases). Between the trimmed V and J ends, which lost 2 bases and 7 bases, there was a span of 7 bases. CDR1 and CDR2 (germline): DFQATT, SNEGSKA (reference sequence). This CDR3 contains 11 residues. CDR3 in DNA: TGCAGTGCTAGATCGGGGAATACGCAGTATTTT. This gives the protein CSARSGNTQYF.

V and J are TRBV12-5 and TRBJ2-3, with a possible D match to TRBD1 (6 bases). This CDR3 comprises 14 residues. The V end was cut by 6 bases, the J end by 2 bases, with 12 bases between. CDR1 and CDR2 (germline): LGHNT, FRNRAP. For the CDR3, the DNA is TGTGCTAGTGGAAGTGGACAGCCCACAGATACGCAGTATTTT. Its protein is CASGSGQPTDTQYF.

The chain carries TRBV5-4 and TRBJ2-7; D unresolved. From germline, CDR1 is SGHNT and CDR2 YYREEE (reference sequence). The CDR3 sequence is 13 residues long. Trimming removed 2 bases at V and 4 bases at J, with 10 bases between. The CDR3 region is CASSLTDGYEQYF. CDR3 coding DNA: TGTGCCAGCAGCTTAACAGACGGTTACGAGCAGTACTTC.

The V gene is TRBV28, the J gene TRBJ1-5; 8 positions match TRBD1. Germline lookup yields CDR1 MDHEN and CDR2 SYDVKM. The CDR3 runs to 15 residues. The J segment lost 5 bases and the V segment lost 3 bases, leaving 6 bases of the junction unmatched. CDR3 DNA: TGTGCCAGCAGTTTTGCCTCAGGGGGCCATCAGCCCCAGCATTTT. Protein product: CASSFASGGHQPQHF.

In its sample, this clone was seen a few times. This chain connects TRBV28 to TRBJ2-7; 12 bases agree with TRBD2. The CDR3 spans 15 residues. Trimming took 6 bases from V and 4 from J; bases not matched to a gene: 7. Germline-derived CDR1 and CDR2 are MDHEN and SYDVKM. The CDR3 is CASRGLAGGLYEQYF. In nucleotides, the CDR3 is TGTGCCAGCAGGGGCCTAGCGGGAGGGCTTTACGAGCAGTACTTC.

J is TRBJ1-6 and V is TRBV28; 9 nucleotides agree with TRBD1. The CDR3 is made up of 16 amino acids. Losses at the gene ends were 6 bases for V and 7 bases for J; bases not matched to a gene: 10. The germline gives CDR1 MDHEN, CDR2 SYDVKM. CDR3 region: CASRAGTGLRNSPLHF. The CDR3 DNA sequence: TGTGCCAGCAGGGCCGGGACAGGGCTGCGGAATTCACCCCTCCACTTT.